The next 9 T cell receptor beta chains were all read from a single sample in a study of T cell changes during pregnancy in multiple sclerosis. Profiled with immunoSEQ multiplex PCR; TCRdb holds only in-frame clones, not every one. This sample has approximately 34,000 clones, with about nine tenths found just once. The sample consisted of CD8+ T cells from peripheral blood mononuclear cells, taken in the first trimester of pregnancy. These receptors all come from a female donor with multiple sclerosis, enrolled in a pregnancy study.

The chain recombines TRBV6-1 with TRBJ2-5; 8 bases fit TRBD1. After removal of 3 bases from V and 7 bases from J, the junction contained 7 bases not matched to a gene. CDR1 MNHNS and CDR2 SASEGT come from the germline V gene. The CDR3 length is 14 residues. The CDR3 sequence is CASSDGTGVATQYF. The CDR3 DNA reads TGTGCCAGCAGTGATGGGACAGGAGTGGCGACCCAGTACTTC.

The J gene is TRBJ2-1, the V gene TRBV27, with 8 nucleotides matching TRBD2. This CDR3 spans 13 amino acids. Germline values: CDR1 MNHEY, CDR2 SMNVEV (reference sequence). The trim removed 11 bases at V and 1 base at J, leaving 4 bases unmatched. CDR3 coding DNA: TGTGCCGCCAGCGGGAGTTCCTACAATGAGCAGTTCTTC. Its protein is CAASGSSYNEQFF.

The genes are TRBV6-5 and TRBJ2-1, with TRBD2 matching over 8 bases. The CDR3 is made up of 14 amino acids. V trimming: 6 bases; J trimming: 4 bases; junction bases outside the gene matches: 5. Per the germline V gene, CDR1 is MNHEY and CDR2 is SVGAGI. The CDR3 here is CASSLREAYNEQFF. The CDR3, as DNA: TGTGCCAGCAGCCTGCGGGAGGCTTACAATGAGCAGTTCTTC.

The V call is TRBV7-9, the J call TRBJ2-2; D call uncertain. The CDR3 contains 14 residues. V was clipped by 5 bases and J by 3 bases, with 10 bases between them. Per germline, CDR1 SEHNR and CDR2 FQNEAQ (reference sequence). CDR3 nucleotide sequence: TGTGCCAGCAGCCACAGCTATGACACCGGGGAGCTGTTTTTT. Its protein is CASSHSYDTGELFF.

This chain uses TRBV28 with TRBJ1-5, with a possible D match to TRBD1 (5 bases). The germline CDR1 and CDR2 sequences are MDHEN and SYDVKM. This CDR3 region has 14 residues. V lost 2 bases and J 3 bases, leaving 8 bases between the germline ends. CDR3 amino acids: CASSLNRFNQPQHF. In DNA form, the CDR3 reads TGTGCCAGCAGTTTAAACAGGTTCAATCAGCCCCAGCATTTT.

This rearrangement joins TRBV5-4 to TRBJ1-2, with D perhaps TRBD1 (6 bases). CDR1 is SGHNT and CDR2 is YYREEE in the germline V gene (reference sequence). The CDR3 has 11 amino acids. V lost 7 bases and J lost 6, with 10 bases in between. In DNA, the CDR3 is TGTGCCAGCGTCGGGGGGCATGGCTACACCTTC. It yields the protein CASVGGHGYTF.

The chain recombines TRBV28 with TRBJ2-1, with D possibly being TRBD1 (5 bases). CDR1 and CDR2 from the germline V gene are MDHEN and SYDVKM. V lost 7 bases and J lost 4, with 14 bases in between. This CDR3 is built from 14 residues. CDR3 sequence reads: CASTEDNPYNEQFF. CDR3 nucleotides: TGTGCCAGCACCGAGGACAACCCATACAATGAGCAGTTCTTC.

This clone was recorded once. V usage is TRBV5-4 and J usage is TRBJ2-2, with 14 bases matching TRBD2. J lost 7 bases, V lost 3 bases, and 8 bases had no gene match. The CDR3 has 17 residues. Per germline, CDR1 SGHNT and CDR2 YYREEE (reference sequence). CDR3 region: CASSSGLAGGGGGELFF. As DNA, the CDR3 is TGTGCCAGCAGCTCAGGACTAGCGGGAGGCGGGGGCGGGGAGCTGTTTTTT. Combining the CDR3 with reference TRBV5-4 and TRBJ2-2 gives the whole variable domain ETGVTQSPTHLIKTRGQQVTLRCSSQSGHNTVSWYQQALGQGPQFIFQYYREEENGRGNFPPRFSGLQFPNYSSELNVNALELDDSALYLCASSSGLAGGGGGELFFGEGSRLTVL.

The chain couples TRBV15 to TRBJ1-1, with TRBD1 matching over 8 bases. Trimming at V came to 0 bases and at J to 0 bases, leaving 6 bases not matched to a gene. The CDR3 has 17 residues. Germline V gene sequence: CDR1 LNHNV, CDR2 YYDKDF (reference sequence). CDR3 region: CATSRDPDRVVNTEAFF. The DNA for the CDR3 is TGTGCCACCAGCAGAGATCCGGACAGGGTCGTGAACACTGAAGCTTTCTTT. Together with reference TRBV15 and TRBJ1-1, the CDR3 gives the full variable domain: DAMVIQNPRYQVTQFGKPVTLSCSQTLNHNVMYWYQQKSSQAPKLLFHYYDKDFNNEADTPDNFQSRRPNTSFCFLDIRSPGLGDTAMYLCATSRDPDRVVNTEAFFGQGTRLTVV.